The source of this TCR beta chain is a study of breast tumors, draining lymph nodes, adjacent tissues. Samples came from axillary lymph nodes draining the breast cancer. TCRdb analysed the multiplex PCR reads with MiXCR anew, one entry per CDR3 protein. The sample holds some 140,000 distinct CDR3 sequences; less than 25% are singletons and the top ten take roughly 2%. The CDR3 has 15 amino acids. Germline loops: CDR1 SGHDN, CDR2 FVKESK. V trimming: 4 bases; J trimming: 8 bases; junction bases outside the gene matches: 10. Sample: axillary lymph node tissue. The sequence came from a female donor with breast cancer. Some clones in this sample may be carry-over from other donors' samples. The chain has TRBV14 and TRBJ1-4; 7 positions agree with TRBD1. This CDR3 reads CASSLADRYREKLFF. DNA for the CDR3: TGTGCCAGCAGCCTAGCGGACAGGTACAGAGAAAAACTGTTTTTT.